These 11 T cell receptor beta chains share one sample of origin, sequenced in a study of blood T cell repertoires in COVID-19. Measured with immunoSEQ multiplex PCR; TCRdb has only the in-frame clones, and not every one. The sample consists of 200,000 to 250,000 clones, 75% to 85% of them appearing once. Sequencing was performed on peripheral blood. These receptors were taken from a man aged 50 to 60 with COVID-19, enrolled during active disease.

The chain employs TRBV4-2 and TRBJ1-1; the D gene is possibly TRBD1 (6 bases). This CDR3 contains 14 residues. V gave up 2 bases and J gave up 3 bases, with 10 bases separating them. Per germline, CDR1 LGHNA and CDR2 YNFKEQ. DNA of the CDR3: TGTGCCAGCAGCCAACAGGGGTCGGACACTGAAGCTTTCTTT. As protein: CASSQQGSDTEAFF.

This chain links TRBV3-1 (or the pseudogene TRBV3-2) with TRBJ2-3, with 7 positions matching TRBD2. The CDR3 covers 16 residues. The V and J ends lost 3 bases and 0 bases, in that order; junction bases with no gene match: 6. Germline CDR1 is LGHDT and CDR2 is YNNKEL (reference sequence). The CDR3 reads CASSQSGGGSTDTQYF. The CDR3 DNA reads as TGTGCCAGCAGCCAGTCTGGCGGGGGTAGCACAGATACGCAGTATTTT.

The chain links TRBV28 to TRBJ1-4; 11 positions match TRBD1. The germline CDR1 and CDR2 sequences are MDHEN and SYDVKM. The CDR3 spans 15 residues. V gave up 3 bases and J gave up 6 bases; unmatched junction bases: 3. The CDR3 region has the DNA TGTGCCAGCAGTTTCCTGGACAGGGGGCATGAAAAACTGTTTTTT. Translating gives CASSFLDRGHEKLFF.

CDR3 amino acids: CASSENRGREQYF. The CDR3 nucleotides are TGTGCCAGCAGCGAAAACAGGGGGCGGGAACAGTACTTC. V gene TRBV7-3 combines with J gene TRBJ2-7; 9 bases are shared with TRBD1. The germline CDR1 and CDR2 sequences are SGHTA and FQGTGA. The CDR3 has 13 residues. The V gene end was trimmed by 5 bases and the J gene end by 10 bases; junction bases not matched to a gene: 9.

This clone was observed a single time. The rearrangement uses TRBV12-2 and TRBJ2-3; TRBD2 is the table's D call and was not checked against the DNA. TRBV12-2 is recorded as a pseudogene. The CDR3 is 14 amino acids. The CDR3 loop is CASRSTRSGDTQYF. The DNA for the CDR3 is TGTGCAAGTCGCTCCACCCGGTCCGGGGATACGCAGTATTTT.

This clone was seen a single time. The rearrangement uses TRBV5-1 and TRBJ2-7; tentative D call: TRBD1 (6 bases). Trimming shortened V by 4 bases and J by 4 bases, and 15 bases separated the two germline ends. This CDR3 contains 14 residues. CDR1 is SGHRS and CDR2 is YFSETQ in the germline V gene. The CDR3 spells CASSPEYRVYEQYF. CDR3 DNA: TGCGCCAGCAGCCCGGAATACAGGGTATACGAGCAGTACTTC.

The V call is TRBV19, the J call TRBJ1-2; 7 bases are shared with TRBD1. Losses at the gene ends were 8 bases for V and 8 bases for J; bases not matched to a gene: 8. The CDR3 is made up of 12 amino acids. Germline V gene sequence: CDR1 LNHDA, CDR2 SQIVND (reference sequence). This CDR3 is CASFYRGNGYTF. CDR3 coding DNA: TGTGCCAGTTTTTACAGGGGTAACGGCTACACCTTC.

The chain couples TRBV2 to TRBJ2-1; 10 positions agree with TRBD1. From germline, CDR1 is SNHLY and CDR2 FYNNEI. The CDR3 has 14 residues. V shed 11 bases, J shed 4 bases, and the junction held 8 bases outside the gene matches. CDR3 nucleotide sequence: TGTGCCGGGGCCATGGGACAGGGGTACAATGAGCAGTTCTTC. This gives the protein CAGAMGQGYNEQFF.

The chain has TRBV19 and TRBJ2-4, with 9 bases aligning to TRBD1. Trimming cost V 4 bases and J 0 bases; bases outside gene matches: 4. Germline V CDR1 and CDR2: LNHDA, SQIVND (reference sequence). The CDR3 runs 16 residues. This CDR3 is CASSTGTGRAKNIQYF. The CDR3 DNA follows: TGTGCCAGTAGTACCGGGACAGGGAGAGCCAAAAACATTCAGTACTTC. The full variable domain, its missing parts supplied by reference TRBV19 and TRBJ2-4, is DGGITQSPKYLFRKEGQNVTLSCEQNLNHDAMYWYRQDPGQGLRLIYYSQIVNDFQKGDIAEGYSVSREKKESFPLTVTSAQKNPTAFYLCASSTGTGRAKNIQYFGAGTRLSVL.

The chain joins TRBV4-3 to TRBJ1-5; D remains ambiguous. Deletions cut 1 base from V and 8 bases from J, with 9 bases between. This CDR3 is built from 13 residues. The germline gives CDR1 LGHNA, CDR2 YSLEER. This chain's CDR3 is CASSQGRREPQHF. For the CDR3, the DNA is TGCGCCAGCAGCCAAGGGAGAAGAGAGCCCCAGCATTTT.

The chain couples TRBV19 to TRBJ2-1; 8 positions agree with TRBD2. The germline CDR1 and CDR2 sequences are LNHDA and SQIVND (reference sequence). This CDR3 region has 16 residues. V was clipped by 3 bases and J by 9 bases; unmatched bases: 13. This chain's CDR3 is CASSIPAGTSIGEQFF. Written as DNA, the CDR3 is TGTGCCAGTAGTATCCCGGCCGGGACTAGTATAGGTGAGCAGTTCTTC.